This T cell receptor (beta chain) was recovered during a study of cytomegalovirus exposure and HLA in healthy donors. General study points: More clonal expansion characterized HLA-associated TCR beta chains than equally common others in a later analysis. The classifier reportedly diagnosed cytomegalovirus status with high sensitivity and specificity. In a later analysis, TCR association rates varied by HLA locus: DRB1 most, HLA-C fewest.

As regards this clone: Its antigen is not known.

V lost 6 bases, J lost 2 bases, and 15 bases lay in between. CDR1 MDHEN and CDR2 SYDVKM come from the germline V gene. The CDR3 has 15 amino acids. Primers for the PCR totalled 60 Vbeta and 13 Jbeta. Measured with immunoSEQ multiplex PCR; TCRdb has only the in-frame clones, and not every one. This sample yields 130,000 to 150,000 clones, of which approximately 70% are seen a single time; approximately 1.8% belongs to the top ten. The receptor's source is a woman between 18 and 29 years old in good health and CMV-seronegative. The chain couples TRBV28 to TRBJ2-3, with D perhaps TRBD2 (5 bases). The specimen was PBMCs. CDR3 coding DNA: TGTGCCAGCAGCCATGGATCTGACTACACAGATACGCAGTATTTT. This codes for CASSHGSDYTDTQYF.